The TCR beta chain under discussion was sequenced for a study of blood T cell repertoires in COVID-19. Study context: Nucleic acid was either cDNA or gDNA, and it came from T cells, B-cell-depleted T cells, or PBMCs.

Trimming stripped 8 bases from V and 1 base from J, with 11 bases between. CDR1 is LNHDA and CDR2 is SQIVND in the germline V gene (reference sequence). The CDR3 sequence is 13 residues long. Authors' processing steps: Nucleated cell number was recorded as an estimate derived from reference gene primer amplification. Some clones are missing from TCRdb's copy, which holds only in-frame ones; the method was immunoSEQ multiplex PCR. V, J and clone size derive from that table, while D and trimming were established from the DNA sequence. The repertoire holds roughly 190,000 clones, with approximately 80% as singletons. Worth noting for this clone: Other DNA sequences within the sample encode an identical CDR3.

The chain carries TRBV19 and TRBJ1-1; D call uncertain. Sequencing input: peripheral blood. The source of this sequence is a human donor in a cohort sampled during active COVID-19. In DNA, the CDR3 is TGTGCCAGTTCCTCCACGGGGAACACTGAAGCTTTCTTT. Translated, it gives CASSSTGNTEAFF.